The clone carrying this T cell receptor beta chain was counted a single time. The sample originates from a study of blood T cell repertoires in COVID-19. In the study overall: Sites in the United States, Italy and Spain provided acute and convalescent COVID-19 samples. PBMCs, B-cell-depleted T cells, or T cells provided the cDNA or gDNA that made up the material.

How the authors handled the data: It was from reference gene primer amplification that nucleated cell counts were estimated. Clones were read by immunoSEQ multiplex PCR, and TCRdb kept only the in-frame ones, dropping some. For V, J and clone size, that table is used; D and trimming come from the DNA. The sample yields approximately 170,000 clones, about nine tenths seen once. Trimming cost V 3 bases and J 6 bases, with 8 bases left between them. This CDR3 has 12 residues. CDR1 and CDR2 (germline): DFQATT, SNEGSKA (reference sequence). The chain combines TRBV20-1 with TRBJ2-2, with no clear D. Sequenced: peripheral blood. The source is a man aged 55 to 70 with active or convalescent COVID-19. DNA for the CDR3: TGCAGTGCTAGTCCCTCGGCCGGGGAGCTGTTTTTT. It translates to CSASPSAGELFF.